The 20 T cell receptor beta chains below all came from one sample that was sequenced in a study of post-analysis software for immune sequencing data. Overall study findings and caveats: Higher frequency in patients than in controls was seen for roughly five TRBV segments, with TRBV5-6, TRBV5-1 and TRBV20-1 among them.

These receptors are not linked to any known antigen. Every TCR beta cDNA library bore unique molecular identifiers. MiXCR was run by TCRdb on the PCR reads, yielding one entry per CDR3 protein. This table holds around 700,000 distinct CDR3 sequences, approximately 59% found once. The sample comprised blood. The receptor set was obtained from a girl aged 2-15 years with multiple sclerosis.

This chain links TRBV27 with TRBJ1-6; D is uncertain. The V end lost 6 bases, the J end lost 8 bases, and 11 bases lay between the germline ends. Looked up from germline, CDR1 is MNHEY and CDR2 is SMNVEV (reference sequence). The CDR3 spans 13 residues. The chain's CDR3 is CASRGSRDSPLHF. CDR3 bases: TGTGCCAGCAGGGGCAGCCGGGATTCACCCCTCCACTTT.

The chain has TRBV27 and TRBJ2-4; D unclear. Gene TRBJ2-7 matches the end of the DNA better, so the J call may be wrong. Germline V lookup: CDR1 MNHEY, CDR2 SMNVEV (reference sequence). The CDR3 totals 13 residues. Here the CDR3 reads CASRNPPLGEQYF. The CDR3, as DNA: TGTGCCAGCAGGAACCCACCTTTGGGCGAGCAGTACTTC.

This clonotype was seen a handful of times. This rearrangement joins TRBV29-1 to TRBJ1-2; D remains ambiguous. CDR1 and CDR2 (germline): SQVTM, ANQGSEA. V shed 1 base and J shed 4 bases, with 7 bases lying between them. The CDR3 loop spans 12 amino acids. The chain's CDR3 is CSVEGLSYGYTF. The CDR3 bases are TGCAGCGTTGAAGGACTGAGCTATGGCTACACCTTC.

The chain is built from TRBV11-2 and TRBJ2-4, with D tentatively TRBD1 (5 bases). The J call is in doubt because the DNA end fits TRBJ2-7 better. The germline CDR1 and CDR2 sequences are SGHAT and FQNNGV. This CDR3 contains 17 residues. For the CDR3, the DNA is TGTGCCAGCAAGCCCTGGGAAATGGCTAGGGGTTACGACGAGCAGTACTTC. Protein sequence: CASKPWEMARGYDEQYF.

The CDR3 loop reads CASSDEFYEQYF. The CDR3 coding sequence is TGCGCCAGCAGTGACGAATTCTACGAGCAGTACTTC. The J gene is TRBJ2-7, the V gene TRBV10-2; D is ambiguous. V shed 3 bases and J shed 3 bases, with 6 bases lying between them. Germline V lookup: CDR1 WSHSY, CDR2 SAAADI. The CDR3 is made up of 12 amino acids.

The chain joins TRBV5-1 to TRBJ2-1; 7 bases fit TRBD1. This CDR3 region has 14 residues. V was pared by 4 bases and J by 5 bases, with 6 bases of the junction left unmatched. From germline, CDR1 is SGHRS and CDR2 YFSETQ. CDR3 amino acids: CASSAGDRDNEQFF. The CDR3, as DNA: TGCGCCAGCAGCGCAGGGGACAGAGACAATGAGCAGTTCTTC.

This clonotype showed up just a few times. The rearrangement links TRBV7-9 to TRBJ2-7; 7 bases map to TRBD1. Per the germline V gene, CDR1 is SEHNR and CDR2 is FQNEAQ (reference sequence). J gave up 2 bases and V 2 bases, and 6 bases lay outside the gene matches. CDR3 length: 15 residues. Here the CDR3 reads CASSLWAGGTYEQYF. The DNA for the CDR3 is TGTGCCAGCAGCTTATGGGCAGGGGGTACCTACGAGCAGTACTTC.

The rearrangement joins TRBV29-1 to TRBJ2-1, with TRBD2 matching over 7 bases. The length of the CDR3 is 15 residues. Germline V gene data show CDR1 as SQVTM and CDR2 as ANQGSEA. Trimming at V came to 1 base and at J to 9 bases, leaving 12 bases not matched to a gene. The CDR3 here is CSVEGMVGGLFEQFF. The CDR3 DNA follows: TGCAGCGTTGAAGGAATGGTGGGGGGGTTGTTTGAGCAGTTCTTC.

In its sample, this clonotype was seen a few times. The V gene is TRBV6-5, the J gene TRBJ1-2; D gene uncertain. Trimming removed 0 bases from V and 8 bases from J, with 13 bases in between. The CDR3 loop spans 14 amino acids. Germline V gives CDR1 MNHEY, CDR2 SVGAGI. As DNA, the CDR3 is TGTGCCAGCAGTTACTCTGGGGAATTTGCAGGCTACACCTTC. This sequence encodes CASSYSGEFAGYTF.

This clonotype was counted between two and nine times. This rearrangement joins TRBV12-3 or TRBV12-4 to TRBJ2-1, with D unclear. This CDR3 is built from 14 residues. The V and J ends lost 7 bases and 4 bases respectively, with 14 bases between them. The CDR3 protein is CASIPTVGYNEQFF. The CDR3 DNA reads TGTGCCAGCATCCCCACAGTCGGATACAATGAGCAGTTCTTC.

CDR3 residues: CASSGDAGTQYF. Written as DNA, the CDR3 is TGTGCCAGCAGTGGGGACGCGGGTACGCAGTATTTT. The chain links TRBV6-4 to TRBJ2-3; D tentatively fits TRBD1 or TRBD2 (5 bases each). Trimming stripped 4 bases from V and 8 bases from J, with 10 bases between. The CDR3 runs 12 residues. Looked up from germline, CDR1 is MRHNA and CDR2 is SNTAGT.

The genes are TRBV10-2 and TRBJ2-4, with TRBD2 as a possible D gene (6 bases). The length of the CDR3 is 11 residues. Between the trimmed V and J ends, which lost 0 bases and 14 bases, there was a span of 8 bases. CDR1 and CDR2 from the germline V gene are WSHSY and SAAADI. The CDR3 spells CASSESGGEYF. CDR3 nucleotide sequence: TGCGCCAGCAGTGAGTCGGGCGGGGAGTACTTC.

The chain couples TRBV19 to TRBJ1-4; 8 bases agree with TRBD1. The germline V gene has CDR1 LNHDA and CDR2 SQIVND (reference sequence). The ends lost 3 bases at V and 3 bases at J; junction bases unmatched: 3. The CDR3 is 15 residues long. In DNA form, the CDR3 reads TGTGCCAGTAGTATTGAGGGACAGGCTAATGAAAAACTGTTTTTT. It specifies CASSIEGQANEKLFF.

This clonotype was picked up one time. The chain has TRBV10-3 and TRBJ2-1; TRBD1 might be the D (6 bases). This CDR3 is built from 15 residues. With 2 bases removed from V and 7 bases from J, the gap between germline ends came to 15 bases. Germline assignment: CDR1 ENHRY and CDR2 SYGVKD. The CDR3 DNA sequence: TGTGCCATCAGTGAGGGACAGAGTTATCCAAATGAGCAGTTCTTC. Protein sequence: CAISEGQSYPNEQFF.

This clonotype has just a few counts. The chain recombines TRBV12-3 or TRBV12-4 with TRBJ2-3, with a weak D call TRBD2 (5 bases). With 6 bases removed from V and 1 base from J, the gap between germline ends came to 11 bases. The CDR3 totals 14 residues. CDR3 DNA sequence: TGTGCCAGCAGCAAGGACTCCCGCACAGATACGCAGTATTTT. It encodes CASSKDSRTDTQYF.

The chain joins TRBV5-6 to TRBJ2-7; unclear D gene. Trimming left V 4 bases short and J 5 bases short, with 28 bases between. Germline V CDR1 and CDR2: SGHDT, YYEEEE. The CDR3 extends over 18 amino acids. The CDR3 DNA follows: TGTGCCAGCAGCCCCATGATACCTCCGAGCGCTAGGTACGACGAGCAGTACTTC. Residues: CASSPMIPPSARYDEQYF.

The V and J genes are TRBV20-1 and TRBJ2-3, with 8 bases identical to TRBD1. Trimming took 3 bases from V and 2 from J; bases not matched to a gene: 13. Germline V gene lookup returns CDR1 DFQATT and CDR2 SNEGSKA (reference sequence). The CDR3 contains 17 residues. CDR3 loop: CSASLKLGQGHTDTQYF. The CDR3 bases are TGCAGTGCTAGCTTAAAATTAGGACAGGGCCACACAGATACGCAGTATTTT.

The chain links TRBV27 to TRBJ2-5; D gene ambiguous. V lost 4 bases and J 3 bases, leaving 9 bases between the germline ends. The CDR3 covers 13 residues. The germline CDR1 and CDR2 sequences are MNHEY and SMNVEV (reference sequence). The CDR3 here is CASSSMDEETQYF. The CDR3 DNA follows: TGTGCCAGCAGTTCCATGGATGAAGAGACCCAGTACTTC.

The gene calls are TRBV4-1 and TRBJ2-1, with 13 bases that match TRBD2. Losses at the gene ends were 2 bases for V and 2 bases for J; bases not matched to a gene: 9. The CDR3 runs 19 residues. Looked up from germline, CDR1 is MGHRA and CDR2 is YSYEKL. CDR3 region: CASSQSLAGGPRPYNEQFF. The CDR3 DNA reads TGCGCCAGCAGCCAATCACTAGCGGGAGGGCCAAGGCCCTACAATGAGCAGTTCTTC.

The V and J genes are TRBV5-1 and TRBJ2-5; 7 bases are a match to TRBD1. The germline V gene encodes CDR1 SGHRS and CDR2 YFSETQ. The CDR3 runs to 15 residues. Germline trimming cut 0 bases from V and 5 bases from J; bases unmatched to any gene: 7. The chain's CDR3 is CASSLEPTGAETQYF. CDR3 nucleotide sequence: TGCGCCAGCAGCTTGGAACCCACAGGGGCGGAGACCCAGTACTTC.